The sequence of this T cell receptor (beta chain) was determined in a study of monozygotic twins with inflammatory bowel disease. Study results and limitations: Support was absent for any single strong signal or clonotype linked to IBD.

CDR1 and CDR2 (germline): DFQATT, SNEGSKA (reference sequence). The CDR3 covers 13 residues. Using the 5' RACE reads, TCRdb records one entry per CDR3 protein without DNA. Its clone listing holds over 350,000 distinct CDR3 sequences. Worth noting for this clonotype: Its antigen is not identified.

The sample was blood. V and J are TRBV20-1 and TRBJ2-4. This clonotype was sampled from a human donor with ulcerative colitis or Crohn's disease, or a healthy co-twin of an affected twin (not recorded which). CDR3 protein: CSAHRPEKNIQYF.